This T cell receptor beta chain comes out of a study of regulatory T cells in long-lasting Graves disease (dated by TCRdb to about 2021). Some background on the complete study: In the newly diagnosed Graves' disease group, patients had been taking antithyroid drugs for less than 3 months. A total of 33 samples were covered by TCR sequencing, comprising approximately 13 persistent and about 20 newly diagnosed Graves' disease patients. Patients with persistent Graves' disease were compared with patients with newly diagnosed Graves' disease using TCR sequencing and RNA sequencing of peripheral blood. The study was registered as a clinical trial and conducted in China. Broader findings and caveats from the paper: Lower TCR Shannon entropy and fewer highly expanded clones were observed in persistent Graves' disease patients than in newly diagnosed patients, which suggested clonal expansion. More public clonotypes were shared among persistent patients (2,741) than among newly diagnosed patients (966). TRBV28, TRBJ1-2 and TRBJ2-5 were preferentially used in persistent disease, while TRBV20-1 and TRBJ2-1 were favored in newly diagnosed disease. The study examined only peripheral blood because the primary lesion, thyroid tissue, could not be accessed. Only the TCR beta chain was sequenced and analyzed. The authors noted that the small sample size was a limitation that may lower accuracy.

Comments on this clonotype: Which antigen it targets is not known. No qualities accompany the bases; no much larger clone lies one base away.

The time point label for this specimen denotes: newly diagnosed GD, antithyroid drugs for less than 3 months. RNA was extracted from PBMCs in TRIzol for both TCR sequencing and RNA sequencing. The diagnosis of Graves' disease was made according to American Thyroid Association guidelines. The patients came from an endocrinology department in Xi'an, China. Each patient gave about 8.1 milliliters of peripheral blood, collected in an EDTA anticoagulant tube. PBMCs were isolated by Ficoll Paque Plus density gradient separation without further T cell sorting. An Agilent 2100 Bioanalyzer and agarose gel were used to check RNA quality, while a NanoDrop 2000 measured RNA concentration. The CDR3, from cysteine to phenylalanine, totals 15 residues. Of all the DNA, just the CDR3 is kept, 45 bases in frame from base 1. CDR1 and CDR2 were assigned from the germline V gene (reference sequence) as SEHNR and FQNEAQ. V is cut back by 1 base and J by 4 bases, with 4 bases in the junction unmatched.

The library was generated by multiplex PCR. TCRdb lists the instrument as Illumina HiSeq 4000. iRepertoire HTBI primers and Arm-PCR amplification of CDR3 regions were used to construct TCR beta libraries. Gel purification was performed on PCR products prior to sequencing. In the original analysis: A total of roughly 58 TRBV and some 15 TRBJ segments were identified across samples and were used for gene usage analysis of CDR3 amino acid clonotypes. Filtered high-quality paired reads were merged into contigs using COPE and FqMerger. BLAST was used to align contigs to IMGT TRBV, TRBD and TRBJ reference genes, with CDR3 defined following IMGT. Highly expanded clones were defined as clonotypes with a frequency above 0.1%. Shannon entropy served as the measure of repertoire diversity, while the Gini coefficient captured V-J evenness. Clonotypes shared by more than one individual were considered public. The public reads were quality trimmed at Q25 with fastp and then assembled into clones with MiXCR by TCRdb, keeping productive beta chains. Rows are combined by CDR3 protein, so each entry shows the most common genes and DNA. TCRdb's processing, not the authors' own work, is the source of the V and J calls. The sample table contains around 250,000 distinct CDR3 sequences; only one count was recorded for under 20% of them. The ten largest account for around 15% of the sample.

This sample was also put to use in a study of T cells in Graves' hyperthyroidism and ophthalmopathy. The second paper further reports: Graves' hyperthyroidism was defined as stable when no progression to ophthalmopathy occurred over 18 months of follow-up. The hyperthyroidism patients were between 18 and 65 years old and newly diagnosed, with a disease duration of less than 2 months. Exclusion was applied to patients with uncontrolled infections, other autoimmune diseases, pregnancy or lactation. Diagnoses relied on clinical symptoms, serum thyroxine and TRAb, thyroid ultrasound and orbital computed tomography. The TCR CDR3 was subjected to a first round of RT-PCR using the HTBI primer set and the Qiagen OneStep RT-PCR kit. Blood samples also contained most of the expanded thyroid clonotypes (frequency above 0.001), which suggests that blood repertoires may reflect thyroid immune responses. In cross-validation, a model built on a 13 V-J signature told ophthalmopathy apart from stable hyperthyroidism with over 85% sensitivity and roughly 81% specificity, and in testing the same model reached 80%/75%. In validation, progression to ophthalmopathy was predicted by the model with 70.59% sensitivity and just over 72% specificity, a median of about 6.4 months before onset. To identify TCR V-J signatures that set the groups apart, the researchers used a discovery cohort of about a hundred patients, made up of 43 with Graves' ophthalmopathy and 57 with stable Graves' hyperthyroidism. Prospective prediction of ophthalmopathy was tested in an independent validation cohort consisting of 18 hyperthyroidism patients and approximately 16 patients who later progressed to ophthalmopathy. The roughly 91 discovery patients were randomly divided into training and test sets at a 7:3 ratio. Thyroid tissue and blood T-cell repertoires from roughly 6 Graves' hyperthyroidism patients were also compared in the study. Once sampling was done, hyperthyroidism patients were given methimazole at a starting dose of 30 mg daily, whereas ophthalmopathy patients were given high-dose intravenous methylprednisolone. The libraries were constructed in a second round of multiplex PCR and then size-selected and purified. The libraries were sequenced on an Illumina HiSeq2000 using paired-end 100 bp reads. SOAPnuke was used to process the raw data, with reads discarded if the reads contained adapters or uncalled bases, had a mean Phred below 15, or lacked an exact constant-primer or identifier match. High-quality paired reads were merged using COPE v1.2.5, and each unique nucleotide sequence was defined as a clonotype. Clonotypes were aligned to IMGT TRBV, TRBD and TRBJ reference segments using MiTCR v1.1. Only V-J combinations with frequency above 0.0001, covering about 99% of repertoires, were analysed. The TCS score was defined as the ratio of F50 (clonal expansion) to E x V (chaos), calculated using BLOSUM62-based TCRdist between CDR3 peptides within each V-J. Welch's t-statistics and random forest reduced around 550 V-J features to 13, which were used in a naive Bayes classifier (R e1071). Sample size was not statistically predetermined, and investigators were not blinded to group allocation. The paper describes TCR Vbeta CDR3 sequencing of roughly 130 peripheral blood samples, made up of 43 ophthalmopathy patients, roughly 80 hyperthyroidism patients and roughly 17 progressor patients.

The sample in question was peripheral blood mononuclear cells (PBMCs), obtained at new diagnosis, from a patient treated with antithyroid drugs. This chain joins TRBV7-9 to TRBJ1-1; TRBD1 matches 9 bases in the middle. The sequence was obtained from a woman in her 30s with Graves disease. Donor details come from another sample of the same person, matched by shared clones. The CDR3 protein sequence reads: CASSLDRGRGTEAFF. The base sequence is TGTGCCAGCAGCTTAGACAGGGGGCGAGGCACTGAAGCTTTCTTT.